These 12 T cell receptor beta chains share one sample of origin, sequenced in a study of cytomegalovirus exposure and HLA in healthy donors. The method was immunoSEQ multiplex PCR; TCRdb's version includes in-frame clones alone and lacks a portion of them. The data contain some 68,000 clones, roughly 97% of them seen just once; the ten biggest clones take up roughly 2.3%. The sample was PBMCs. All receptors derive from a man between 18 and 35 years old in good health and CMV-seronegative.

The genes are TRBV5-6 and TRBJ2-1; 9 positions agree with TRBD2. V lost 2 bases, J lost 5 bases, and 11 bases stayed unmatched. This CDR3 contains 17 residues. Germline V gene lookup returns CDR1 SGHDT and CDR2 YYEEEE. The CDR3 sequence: CASSFRYRTSVDNEQFF. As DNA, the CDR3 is TGTGCCAGCAGCTTTCGATATCGGACTAGCGTAGACAATGAGCAGTTCTTC. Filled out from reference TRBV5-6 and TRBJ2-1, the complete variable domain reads DAGVTQSPTHLIKTRGQQVTLRCSPKSGHDTVSWYQQALGQGPQFIFQYYEEEERQRGNFPDRFSGHQFPNYSSELNVNALLLGDSALYLCASSFRYRTSVDNEQFFGPGTRLTVL.

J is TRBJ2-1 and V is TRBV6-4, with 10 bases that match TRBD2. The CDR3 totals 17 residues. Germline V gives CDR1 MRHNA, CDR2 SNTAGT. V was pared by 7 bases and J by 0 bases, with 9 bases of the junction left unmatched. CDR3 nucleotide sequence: TGTGCCAGCATGGTACCTTCTAGCGGGAGCTCCTACAATGAGCAGTTCTTC. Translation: CASMVPSSGSSYNEQFF.

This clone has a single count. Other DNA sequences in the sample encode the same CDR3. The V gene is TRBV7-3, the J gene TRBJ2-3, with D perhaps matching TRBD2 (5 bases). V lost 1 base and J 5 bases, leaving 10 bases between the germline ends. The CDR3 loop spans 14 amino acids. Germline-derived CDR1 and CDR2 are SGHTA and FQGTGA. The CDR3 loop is CASSLSGSRDTQYF. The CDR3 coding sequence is TGTGCCAGCAGCTTAAGTGGGAGTCGAGATACGCAGTATTTT.

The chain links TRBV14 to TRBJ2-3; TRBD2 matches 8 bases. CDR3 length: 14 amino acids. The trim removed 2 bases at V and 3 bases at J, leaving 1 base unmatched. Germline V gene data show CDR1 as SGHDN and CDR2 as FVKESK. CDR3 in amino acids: CASSQSGSTDTQYF. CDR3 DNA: TGTGCCAGCAGCCAAAGCGGGAGTACAGATACGCAGTATTTT.

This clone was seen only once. CDR3: CASSLGSTVGRYNEQFF. The CDR3 coding sequence is TGTGCCAGCAGCTTAGGCAGCACTGTTGGGAGGTACAATGAGCAGTTCTTC. V usage is TRBV7-6 and J usage is TRBJ2-1; perhaps TRBD2 as D (6 bases). Germline-derived CDR1 and CDR2 are SGHVS and FNYEAQ. V was pared by 1 base and J by 4 bases, with 17 bases between. The CDR3 spans 17 residues.

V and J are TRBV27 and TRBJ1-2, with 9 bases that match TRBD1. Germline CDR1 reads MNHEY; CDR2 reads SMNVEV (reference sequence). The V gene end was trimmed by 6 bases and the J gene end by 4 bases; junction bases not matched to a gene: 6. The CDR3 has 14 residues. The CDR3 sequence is CASSRTGDLYGYTF. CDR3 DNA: TGTGCCAGCAGCCGGACAGGGGACCTCTATGGCTACACCTTC.

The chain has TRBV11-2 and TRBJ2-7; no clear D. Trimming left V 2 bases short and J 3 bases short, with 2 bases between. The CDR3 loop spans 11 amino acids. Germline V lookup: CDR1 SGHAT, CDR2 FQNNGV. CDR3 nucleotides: TGTGCCAGCAGCTTATACTACGAGCAGTACTTC. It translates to CASSLYYEQYF.

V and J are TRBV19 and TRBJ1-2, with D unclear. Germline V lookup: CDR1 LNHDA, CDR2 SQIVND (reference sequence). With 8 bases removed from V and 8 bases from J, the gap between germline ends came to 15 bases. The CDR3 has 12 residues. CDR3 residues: CASRYTGMGYTF. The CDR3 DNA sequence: TGTGCCAGTCGGTACACGGGTATGGGCTACACCTTC. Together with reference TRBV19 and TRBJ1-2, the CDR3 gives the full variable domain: DGGITQSPKYLFRKEGQNVTLSCEQNLNHDAMYWYRQDPGQGLRLIYYSQIVNDFQKGDIAEGYSVSREKKESFPLTVTSAQKNPTAFYLCASRYTGMGYTFGSGTRLTVV.

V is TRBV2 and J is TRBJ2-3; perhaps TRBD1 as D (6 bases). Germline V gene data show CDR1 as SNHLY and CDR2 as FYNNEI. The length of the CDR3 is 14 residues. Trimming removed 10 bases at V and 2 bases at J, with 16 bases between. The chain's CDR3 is CAITLRDNTDTQYF. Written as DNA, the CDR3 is TGTGCCATCACATTAAGGGACAACACAGATACGCAGTATTTT.

DNA of the CDR3: TGTGCCAGCAGTGACCCTGGACAGCCGGTCTTCTTT. This gives the protein CASSDPGQPVFF. The chain is built from TRBV6-4 and TRBJ1-1; tentatively, D is TRBD1 (6 bases). The CDR3 totals 12 residues. The germline CDR1 and CDR2 sequences are MRHNA and SNTAGT. V lost 2 bases and J 14 bases, leaving 15 bases between the germline ends.

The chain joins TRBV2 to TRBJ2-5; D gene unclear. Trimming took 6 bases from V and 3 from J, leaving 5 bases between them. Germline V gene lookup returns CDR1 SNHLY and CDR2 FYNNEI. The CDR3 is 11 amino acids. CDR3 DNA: TGTGCCAGCAGCGAGGAAGAGACCCAGTACTTC. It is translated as CASSEEETQYF.

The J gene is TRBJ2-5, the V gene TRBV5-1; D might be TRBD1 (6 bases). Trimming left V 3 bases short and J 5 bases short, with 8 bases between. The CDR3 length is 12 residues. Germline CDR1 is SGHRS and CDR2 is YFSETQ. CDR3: CASSSGQETQYF. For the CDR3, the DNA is TGCGCCAGCAGCTCAGGACAGGAGACCCAGTACTTC.